This entry lists 25 T cell receptor beta chains sequenced from one sample in a study of T cell repertoires in cytomegalovirus infection. TCRdb called the reads again in MiXCR, with one record for every CDR3 protein. The sample lists fewer than 850,000 distinct CDR3 sequences, about 27% seen once, with approximately 14% in the top ten. These receptors' antigens are unknown. The material was cultured CD8+ T cells from PBMCs, obtained from culture after CMV antigen stimulation. These TCRs come from a human donor in good health (CMV status not recorded). Some clones in this sample may be carry-over from other donors' samples.

The sample holds a few counts of this clonotype. The J gene is TRBJ2-1, the V gene TRBV7-8; 8 nucleotides agree with TRBD1. After removal of 1 base from V and 4 bases from J, the junction contained 6 bases not matched to a gene. This CDR3 has 16 amino acids. CDR1 and CDR2 (germline): SGHVS, FQNEAQ. CDR3 bases: TGTGCCAGCAGCTTAGGACAGGGGATCTTATACAATGAGCAGTTCTTC. Encoded protein: CASSLGQGILYNEQFF.

This clonotype was recorded a few times. The V gene is TRBV10-3, the J gene TRBJ2-4; 7 nucleotides match TRBD1. The ends lost 0 bases at V and 4 bases at J; junction bases unmatched: 6. The CDR3 has 16 residues. CDR1 is ENHRY and CDR2 is SYGVKD in the germline V gene. CDR3 amino acids: CAISESRGGQKNIQYF. Here the CDR3 DNA reads TGTGCCATCAGTGAGTCGAGAGGGGGCCAGAAAAACATTCAGTACTTC.

The chain combines TRBV6-2 or TRBV6-3 with TRBJ2-1; TRBD2 matches 9 bases. The trim removed 8 bases at V and 4 bases at J, leaving 6 bases unmatched. The germline gives CDR1 MNHEY, CDR2 SVGEGT. The CDR3 runs 14 residues. CDR3 sequence reads: CASGSGGPYNEQFF. The CDR3 coding sequence is TGTGCCAGCGGGAGCGGGGGGCCGTACAATGAGCAGTTCTTC.

The chain recombines TRBV27 with TRBJ2-1, with a possible D match to TRBD2 (7 bases). In germline, CDR1 is MNHEY, CDR2 SMNVEV (reference sequence). V lost 2 bases to trimming and J lost 7 bases, with 15 bases between them. The CDR3 extends over 15 amino acids. The CDR3 DNA is TGTGCCAGCAGTTTAGCCGCGGGGGCGTGGAATGAGCAGTTCTTC. As protein: CASSLAAGAWNEQFF.

This clonotype appeared a few times. The gene calls are TRBV28 and TRBJ2-6; 8 positions match TRBD1. Germline CDR1 is MDHEN and CDR2 is SYDVKM. Trimming took 5 bases from V and 5 from J; bases not matched to a gene: 5. The CDR3 is 15 residues long. This CDR3 is CASSPTGGRANVLTF. Written as DNA, the CDR3 is TGTGCCAGCAGTCCTACAGGGGGTAGGGCCAACGTCCTGACTTTC.

This clonotype was detected only a few times. The V and J genes are TRBV7-9 and TRBJ2-3, with 14 bases identical to TRBD2. The CDR3 is made up of 16 amino acids. V shed 3 bases, J shed 6 bases, and the junction held 5 bases outside the gene matches. The V gene's germline CDR1 is SEHNR and CDR2 FQNEAQ (reference sequence). CDR3 protein: CASSFPGLAGDDTQYF. The DNA for the CDR3 is TGTGCCAGCAGCTTCCCGGGACTAGCGGGGGACGATACGCAGTATTTT.

V usage is TRBV7-9 and J usage is TRBJ1-3, with D unclear. The CDR3 is made up of 13 amino acids. V was cut by 5 bases and J by 2 bases, with 7 bases left in between. From germline, CDR1 is SEHNR and CDR2 FQNEAQ (reference sequence). CDR3 residues: CASSRRAGNTIYF. The CDR3 region has the DNA TGTGCCAGCAGCCGGAGAGCTGGAAACACCATATATTTT. Together with reference TRBV7-9 and TRBJ1-3, the CDR3 gives the full variable domain: DTGVSQNPRHKITKRGQNVTFRCDPISEHNRLYWYRQTLGQGPEFLTYFQNEAQLEKSRLLSDRFSAERPKGSFSTLEIQRTEQGDSAMYLCASSRRAGNTIYFGEGSWLTVV.

For this clonotype: A much larger clone lies one base from this, so it may be a read error. The CDR3 sequence: CASSSTSLHHETQYF. In nucleotides, the CDR3 is TGTGCCAGCAGCTCTACCTCGCTGCACCACGAGACCCAGTACTTC. The chain has TRBV7-6 and TRBJ2-5; no definite D call. The V gene's germline CDR1 is SGHVS and CDR2 FNYEAQ. There are 15 residues in the CDR3.

The J gene is TRBJ2-3, the V gene TRBV12-3 or TRBV12-4; 10 nucleotides agree with TRBD1. V lost 5 bases and J lost 3; bases outside the gene matches: 11. The CDR3 totals 17 residues. Here the CDR3 DNA reads TGTGCCAGCAGTCCTTGGACAGGGGGATCGTGGACAGATACGCAGTATTTT. Translation gives CASSPWTGGSWTDTQYF.

The J gene is TRBJ1-2, the V gene TRBV6-6; unclear D gene. Trimming removed 10 bases from V and 4 bases from J, with 13 bases in between. CDR3 length equals 12 residues. Germline CDR1 reads MNHNY; CDR2 reads SVGAGI (reference sequence). The CDR3 here is CATTVGSYGYTF. For the CDR3, the DNA is TGTGCCACCACCGTGGGGAGCTATGGCTACACCTTC.

There are a few counts of this clonotype. CDR3: CASSRGQDSYEQYV. The CDR3 coding sequence is TGTGCCAGCAGTAGGGGACAGGACTCCTACGAGCAGTACGTC. The chain links TRBV6-6 to TRBJ2-7; 8 bases align to TRBD1. Germline-derived CDR1 and CDR2 are MNHNY and SVGAGI (reference sequence). The CDR3 totals 14 residues. After removal of 5 bases from V and 0 bases from J, the junction contained 3 bases not matched to a gene.

This clonotype has more than one count but fewer than ten. The J gene is TRBJ1-1, the V gene TRBV4-1, with D perhaps TRBD1 (6 bases). Germline V gene lookup returns CDR1 MGHRA and CDR2 YSYEKL. Trimming removed 5 bases from V and 3 bases from J, with 13 bases in between. The length of the CDR3 is 14 residues. The CDR3 loop is CASSVWGGDTEAFF. CDR3 in DNA: TGCGCCAGCAGCGTATGGGGGGGCGACACTGAAGCTTTCTTT.

This clonotype was found a few times. The chain couples TRBV5-4 to TRBJ2-2, with a weak D call TRBD1 (7 bases). Trimming left V 0 bases short and J 4 bases short, with 13 bases between. CDR3 length equals 16 residues. The V gene's germline CDR1 is SGHNT and CDR2 YYREEE (reference sequence). CDR3 DNA sequence: TGTGCCAGCAGCTTGGAGGAGGGGGCGGCCACCGGGGAGCTGTTTTTT. Amino acids: CASSLEEGAATGELFF.

This clonotype was recorded at least ten times. The CDR3 protein is CASTHWGDGYTF. CDR3 bases: TGTGCCAGCACTCATTGGGGTGACGGCTACACCTTC. J is TRBJ1-2 and V is TRBV7-2; unclear D gene. The V end lost 7 bases, the J end lost 8 bases, and 14 bases lay between the germline ends. Looked up from germline, CDR1 is SGHTA and CDR2 is FQGNSA. The CDR3 consists of 12 residues. The complete variable domain, with remaining parts taken from reference TRBV7-2 and TRBJ1-2, reads GAGVSQSPSNKVTEKGKDVELRCDPISGHTALYWYRQSLGQGLEFLIYFQGNSAPDKSGLPSDRFSAERTGGSVSTLTIQRTQQEDSAVYLCASTHWGDGYTFGSGTRLTVV.

The genes are TRBV29-1 and TRBJ2-2, with a weak D call TRBD2 (9 bases). Germline V gene data show CDR1 as SQVTM and CDR2 as ANQGSEA. The CDR3 runs 20 residues. Between the trimmed V and J ends, which lost 7 bases and 5 bases, there was a span of 35 bases. This CDR3 reads CSALWTGISSGAHVTGELFF. DNA of the CDR3: TGCAGCGCGCTCTGGACAGGGATATCTAGCGGGGCCCACGTTACCGGGGAGCTGTTTTTT.

V usage is TRBV13 and J usage is TRBJ1-1; D is unclear. From germline, CDR1 is PRHDT and CDR2 FYEKMQ (reference sequence). With 4 bases removed from V and 2 bases from J, the gap between germline ends came to 17 bases. CDR3 size: 16 residues. The chain's CDR3 is CASSSLTGSPNTEAFF. For the CDR3, the DNA is TGTGCCAGCAGCTCTTTGACGGGCTCACCTAACACTGAAGCTTTCTTT.

This clonotype was seen more than once but under ten times. V usage is TRBV7-6 and J usage is TRBJ2-2, with 10 bases fitting TRBD1. Trimming cost V 10 bases and J 5 bases; bases outside gene matches: 10. This CDR3 has 15 amino acids. Germline CDR1 reads SGHVS; CDR2 reads FNYEAQ. The CDR3, as DNA: TGTGCCACCATTCCGGGACAGGGGCTGACCGGGGAGCTGTTTTTT. Translating it yields CATIPGQGLTGELFF.

The chain employs TRBV7-9 and TRBJ2-5; 10 bases align to TRBD1. V was clipped by 6 bases and J by 5 bases; unmatched bases: 6. This CDR3 has 14 amino acids. The V gene's germline CDR1 is SEHNR and CDR2 FQNEAQ (reference sequence). CDR3 DNA: TGTGCCAGCAGTCAAGGACAGGGGGTGGAGACCCAGTACTTC. Protein product: CASSQGQGVETQYF. The variable domain in full, completed from reference TRBV7-9 and TRBJ2-5, reads DTGVSQNPRHKITKRGQNVTFRCDPISEHNRLYWYRQTLGQGPEFLTYFQNEAQLEKSRLLSDRFSAERPKGSFSTLEIQRTEQGDSAMYLCASSQGQGVETQYFGPGTRLLVL.

About this clonotype itself: An end of the junction differs from the germline gene, which may be a read error. The chain couples TRBV7-4 to TRBJ2-2; no definite D call. CDR3 length equals 16 residues. Germline loops: CDR1 SGHVT, CDR2 SQSDAQ. The CDR3 loop reads CVSSPPYTENTGELFF. The CDR3 nucleotides read TGTGTCAGCAGCCCACCATATACAGAGAACACCGGGGAGCTGTTTTTT.

This clonotype was observed a handful of times. The V call is TRBV28, the J call TRBJ2-1; 11 bases align to TRBD1. V lost 5 bases and J lost 9; bases outside the gene matches: 9. Germline V gene data show CDR1 as MDHEN and CDR2 as SYDVKM. CDR3 length: 15 residues. CDR3 in DNA: TGTGCCAGCAGTCCGGACAGGGGGCGTTGGGGTGAGCAGTTCTTC. Residues: CASSPDRGRWGEQFF.

The CDR3 bases are TGCAGTGCTAGAGAAACTACAGGCTGGAATGAAAAACTGTTTTTT. Its translation is CSARETTGWNEKLFF. The chain carries TRBV20-1 and TRBJ1-4; tentatively, D is TRBD1 (5 bases). Germline assignment: CDR1 DFQATT and CDR2 SNEGSKA (reference sequence). The CDR3 contains 15 residues. V lost 0 bases and J 5 bases, leaving 13 bases between the germline ends.

This clonotype was observed at least ten times. The chain is built from TRBV7-9 and TRBJ2-3; D unresolved. Germline CDR1 is SEHNR and CDR2 is FQNEAQ (reference sequence). The ends were cut back, 5 bases at V and 1 base at J, with 4 bases in the middle. The CDR3 is made up of 12 amino acids. Here the CDR3 reads CASSGRTDTQYF. The CDR3 nucleotides read TGTGCCAGCAGCGGCCGCACAGATACGCAGTATTTT.

This clonotype was picked up a small number of times. This chain uses TRBV7-2 with TRBJ1-5, with D unresolved. Germline V CDR1 and CDR2: SGHTA, FQGNSA. The CDR3 consists of 14 residues. V lost 6 bases to trimming and J lost 0 bases, with 9 bases between them. The CDR3 DNA reads TGTGCCAGCAGAGAGGGATATAGCAATCAGCCCCAGCATTTT. Translating gives CASREGYSNQPQHF.

The table lists this clonotype with a few counts. The chain links TRBV5-6 to TRBJ1-1, with unresolved D. Per germline, CDR1 SGHDT and CDR2 YYEEEE. The CDR3 is 14 amino acids. V gave up 5 bases and J gave up 2 bases, with 13 bases separating them. The CDR3 reads CASSFDRVNTEAFF. The CDR3 bases are TGTGCCAGCAGTTTCGACCGGGTCAACACTGAAGCTTTCTTT.

The chain combines TRBV5-6 with TRBJ2-7, with TRBD1 identical over 10 bases. CDR1 and CDR2 (germline): SGHDT, YYEEEE. V shed 4 bases, J shed 1 base, and the junction held 8 bases outside the gene matches. This CDR3 has 16 amino acids. The CDR3 sequence is CASSQGTGEISYEQYV. CDR3 DNA sequence: TGTGCCAGCAGCCAAGGGACAGGGGAAATTTCCTACGAGCAGTACGTC.